One sample yielded the 12 T cell receptor beta chains listed below, sequenced in a study of cytomegalovirus exposure and HLA in healthy donors. The PCR ran on 60 Vbeta and 13 Jbeta primers. Assay: immunoSEQ multiplex PCR; the TCRdb copy retains only in-frame clones and omits some. The sample shows 120,000 to 150,000 clones, 80% of them seen only once. The specimen was PBMCs. All receptors come from a woman in her 30s in good health and CMV-seronegative.

The chain recombines TRBV5-1 with TRBJ1-2; 7 positions agree with TRBD1. CDR1 is SGHRS and CDR2 is YFSETQ in the germline V gene. Unmatched junction bases numbered 8, after V lost 5 bases and J lost 4 bases. This CDR3 comprises 14 residues. The CDR3, as DNA: TGCGCCAGCAGATTAGGGGGCGATGGCTATGGCTACACCTTC. Translating gives CASRLGGDGYGYTF.

The V and J genes are TRBV21-1 and TRBJ1-2. TRBV21-1 is a pseudogene segment. The CDR3 extends over 14 amino acids. The CDR3 nucleotides read TGTGCCAGCAGCAATTGGGGGGGGGACTATGGCTACACCTTC. This translates into CASSNWGGDYGYTF.

The chain links TRBV19 to TRBJ2-1, with D unclear. V was cut by 4 bases and J by 7 bases, with 8 bases left in between. The CDR3 consists of 12 residues. CDR1 is LNHDA, CDR2 SQIVND, per germline (reference sequence). Here the CDR3 reads CASSTENNEQFF. The CDR3 DNA reads as TGTGCCAGTAGTACGGAGAATAATGAGCAGTTCTTC.

For the CDR3, the DNA is TGTGCCAGCAGCTTGAACGGAGGGAGAGGGGTGGAGACCCAGTACTTC. Protein sequence: CASSLNGGRGVETQYF. The J gene is TRBJ2-5, the V gene TRBV7-2; D perhaps matches TRBD2 (6 bases). This CDR3 is 16 amino acids long. Looked up from germline, CDR1 is SGHTA and CDR2 is FQGNSA. V was trimmed by 3 bases and J by 5 bases, leaving 19 bases between them.

In DNA form, the CDR3 reads TGTGCCAGCAGACATAGGGAGGCAGATACGCAGTATTTT. This gives the protein CASRHREADTQYF. V usage is TRBV7-2 and J usage is TRBJ2-3; possibly TRBD2 for D (6 bases). Trimming left V 6 bases short and J 4 bases short, with 11 bases between. The CDR3 extends over 13 amino acids. Germline V CDR1 and CDR2: SGHTA, FQGNSA.

The rearrangement links TRBV29-1 to TRBJ2-5; 9 bases agree with TRBD2. J was trimmed by 5 bases and V by 6 bases; bases with no gene match: 10. This CDR3 is built from 14 residues. Germline values: CDR1 SQVTM, CDR2 ANQGSEA. Written as DNA, the CDR3 is TGCAGCGTCGCAACCGGGACTAGCTGGGAGACCCAGTACTTC. Translation: CSVATGTSWETQYF.

J is TRBJ2-2 and V is TRBV7-9; the D gene is possibly TRBD1 (7 bases). Germline V lookup: CDR1 SEHNR, CDR2 FQNEAQ (reference sequence). The V and J ends lost 5 bases and 1 base respectively, with 14 bases between them. This CDR3 is built from 16 residues. CDR3 in DNA: TGTGCCAGCAGCACTCCAGGGGGGAAGAACACCGGGGAGCTGTTTTTT. It translates to CASSTPGGKNTGELFF.

The chain links TRBV18 to TRBJ1-2; 10 bases agree with TRBD1. CDR3 size: 18 residues. J lost 8 bases, V lost 2 bases, and 17 bases had no gene match. Per the germline V gene, CDR1 is KGHSH and CDR2 is LQKENI. In DNA, the CDR3 is TGTGCCAGCTCACCAGGTCGACGACAGGGGGCATTCTCGCGGGGCTACACCTTC. This gives the protein CASSPGRRQGAFSRGYTF.

V usage is TRBV2 and J usage is TRBJ1-1; D possibly corresponds to TRBD1 (5 bases). Trimming took off 5 bases at V and 4 bases at J, with 23 bases between the two ends. Germline V gene lookup returns CDR1 SNHLY and CDR2 FYNNEI. This CDR3 is 17 amino acids long. The CDR3: CASSSTRVGAMSTEAFF. The DNA of the CDR3 is TGTGCCAGCAGTTCCACCAGGGTAGGGGCCATGAGCACTGAAGCTTTCTTT.

The table lists this clone with a few counts. The chain employs TRBV5-1 and TRBJ1-1; 7 nucleotides align to TRBD1. The germline CDR1 and CDR2 sequences are SGHRS and YFSETQ. The CDR3 is 14 residues long. Unmatched junction bases numbered 4, after V lost 1 base and J lost 4 bases. The DNA for the CDR3 is TGCGCCAGCAGCTTGAGGGGGCGCGGCACTGAAGCTTTCTTT. This sequence encodes CASSLRGRGTEAFF.

The chain employs TRBV11-2 and TRBJ1-1; tentatively, D is TRBD1 (6 bases). V lost 5 bases to trimming and J lost 3 bases, with 10 bases between them. Germline lookup yields CDR1 SGHAT and CDR2 FQNNGV. The length of the CDR3 is 13 residues. CDR3 residues: CASSQTGYTEAFF. In nucleotides, the CDR3 is TGTGCCAGCAGCCAAACAGGGTACACTGAAGCTTTCTTT.

The rearrangement joins TRBV5-1 to TRBJ1-4; D is perhaps TRBD1 (5 bases). The V gene's germline CDR1 is SGHRS and CDR2 YFSETQ. The V end lost 4 bases, the J end lost 8 bases, and 18 bases lay between the germline ends. This CDR3 contains 15 residues. CDR3 nucleotide sequence: TGCGCCAGCAGCCCGGGGGACGGGACCTGGGAAAAACTGTTTTTT. Translating it yields CASSPGDGTWEKLFF.